This TCR beta chain was documented in a study of vaccination and CD4 T cells after COVID-19 (dated by TCRdb to 2021 to 2024). About the investigation overall: Convalescent patients had a positive SARS-CoV-2 result on nasal swab PCR, and of these patients, some 10 had mild disease and one had severe disease. Participants got two doses of the Pfizer-BioNTech BNT162b2 vaccine (n=8) or two doses of the Moderna mRNA-1273 vaccine (n=2). The convalescent cohort included six males and four females, with two Hispanic individuals, seven Caucasians, two Asians and one multiracial person. Post-COVID blood samples were collected from convalescent patients a median of around 96 days after diagnosis, with a range of roughly 30 to 161 days. In over 8 COVID-19 convalescent patients and a few infection-naive healthy vaccine recipients, the spike-specific CD4+ TCR repertoire before mRNA vaccination was compared with the repertoire after mRNA vaccination. Post-vaccine blood samples were taken a median of about 70 days after the second vaccine dose, with a range of roughly 14 to 250 days. What the study reported, not specific to this receptor: Of the vaccine-specific clones found in convalescent patients, nearly all (304 of 307) were mono-reactive for SARS-CoV-2 spike instead of being cross-reactive with common cold coronaviruses. Among the post-vaccine SARS-CoV-2-reactive clones in convalescent patients, a median around 85% showed up only after vaccination, which suggests vaccine-specific priming. Although the median number of SARS-CoV-2-reactive clonotypes went up from 21 after infection to some 37 after vaccination, the increase was not significant. Relatively few convalescent patients were included in the study, and early timepoints after natural infection were not analyzed.

V lost 2 bases and J lost 3 bases; the stretch between them is 8 bases long. The CDR1 and CDR2 encoded by the germline V gene are MDHEN and SYDVKM. From its cysteine to its phenylalanine, the CDR3 spans 14 amino acids. This entry keeps only the CDR3 DNA: 42 bases, framed from base 1. The convalescent patients' positive SARS-CoV-2 PCR tests were from March to December 2020, which was before the Alpha, Beta and Delta variants emerged in the United States. Ficoll-Paque Plus gradient centrifugation was used to isolate PBMCs from whole blood, and the isolated PBMCs were then either used fresh or cryopreserved at -140C. Libraries were prepared through PCR. The instrument given in TCRdb is Illumina iSeq 100. In the original analysis: Non-productive sequences were filtered out, and CDR3s that did not start with C, did not end with F or W, or were shorter than 7 amino acids were discarded. Using R version 3.6.1, CDR3 homology was evaluated through Levenshtein distances (stringdist) along with unrooted phylogenetic trees (ape). TCRdb handled the public reads itself, with Q25 trimming in fastp and clone calling in MiXCR, and kept productive beta chains. A single entry per CDR3 protein holds the most common genes and DNA from its merged rows. The V and J calls, along with clone size, are taken from TCRdb and not from the paper's own processing. Present in this sample are fewer than 15,000 distinct CDR3 sequences, approximately 69% of which were seen just once. The ten most abundant clones make up around 1.1% of the sample.

With respect to this clonotype: Its antigen target is currently unknown. No much larger clonotype is one base removed from it; base qualities were not supplied.

This TCR derives from a human donor who had recovered from COVID-19. Material: CD4+ T cells from blood, obtained after SARS-CoV-2 vaccination. The rearranged chain carries TRBV28 and TRBJ1-5, with the D gene not clear enough to name. This receptor carries the CDR3 CASSLAGTNQPQHF. The nucleotide sequence is TGTGCCAGCAGTTTAGCAGGAACCAATCAGCCCCAGCATTTT.